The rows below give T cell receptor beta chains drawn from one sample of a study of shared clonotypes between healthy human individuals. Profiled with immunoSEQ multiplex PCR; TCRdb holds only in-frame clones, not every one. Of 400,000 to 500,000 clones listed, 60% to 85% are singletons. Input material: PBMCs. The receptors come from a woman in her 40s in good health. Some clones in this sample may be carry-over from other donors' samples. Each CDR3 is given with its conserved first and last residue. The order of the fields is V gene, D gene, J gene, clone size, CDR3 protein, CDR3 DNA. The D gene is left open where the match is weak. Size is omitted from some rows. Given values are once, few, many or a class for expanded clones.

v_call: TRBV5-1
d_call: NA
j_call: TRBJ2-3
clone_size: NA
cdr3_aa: CASTSSTDTQYF
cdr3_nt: TGCGCCAGCACCTCTAGCACAGATACGCAGTATTTT

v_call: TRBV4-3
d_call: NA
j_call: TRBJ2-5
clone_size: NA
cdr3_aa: CASSQDLRETQYF
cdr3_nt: TGCGCCAGCAGCCAAGATTTGAGAGAGACCCAGTACTTC

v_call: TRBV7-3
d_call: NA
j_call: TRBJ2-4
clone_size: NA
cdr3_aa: CASSSNQGIQYF
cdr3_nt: TGTGCCAGCAGCTCGAATCAGGGCATTCAGTACTTC

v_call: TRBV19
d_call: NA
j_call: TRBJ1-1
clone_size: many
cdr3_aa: CASTNGGGDSEAFF
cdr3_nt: TGTGCCAGTACCAATGGGGGGGGCGACTCTGAAGCTTTCTTT

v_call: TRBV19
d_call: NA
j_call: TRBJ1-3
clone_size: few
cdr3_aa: CASGMVSSSGNTIYF
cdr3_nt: TGTGCCAGTGGAATGGTGTCGAGCTCTGGAAACACCATATATTTT

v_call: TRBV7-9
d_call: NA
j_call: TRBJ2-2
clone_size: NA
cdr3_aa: CASSYLTGELFF
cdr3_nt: TGTGCCAGCAGCTATCTCACCGGGGAGCTGTTTTTT

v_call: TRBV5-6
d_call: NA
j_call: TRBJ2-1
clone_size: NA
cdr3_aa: CASSRSGTDNEQFF
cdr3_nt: TGTGCCAGCAGCCGCAGCGGGACAGACAATGAGCAGTTCTTC

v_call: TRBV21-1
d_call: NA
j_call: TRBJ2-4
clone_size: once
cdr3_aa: CASSKEGVLAKNIQYF
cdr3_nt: TGTGCCAGCAGCAAAGAAGGGGTTCTAGCCAAAAACATTCAGTACTTC

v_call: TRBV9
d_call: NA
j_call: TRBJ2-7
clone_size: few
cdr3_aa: CASSVDGLSSYEQYF
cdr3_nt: TGTGCCAGCAGCGTAGACGGACTGAGCTCCTACGAGCAGTACTTC

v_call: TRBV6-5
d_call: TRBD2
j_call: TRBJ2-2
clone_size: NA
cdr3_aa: CASTKGLVIGELFF
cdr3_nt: TGTGCCAGCACCAAGGGACTAGTAATCGGGGAGCTGTTTTTT

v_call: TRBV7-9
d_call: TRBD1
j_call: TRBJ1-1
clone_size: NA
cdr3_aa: CASSLRGGFTGAFF
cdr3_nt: TGTGCCAGCAGCTTGCGAGGGGGCTTCACCGGGGCTTTCTTT

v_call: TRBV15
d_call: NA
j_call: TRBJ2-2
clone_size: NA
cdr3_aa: CATSSRSTYWVAGNTGELFF
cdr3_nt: TGTGCCACCAGCAGTCGCTCCACTTACTGGGTGGCGGGTAACACCGGGGAGCTGTTTTTT

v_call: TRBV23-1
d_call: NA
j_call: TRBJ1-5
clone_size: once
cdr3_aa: CASSPLVGWDSNQPQHF
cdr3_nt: TGCGCCAGCAGTCCCCTCGTGGGGTGGGATAGCAATCAGCCCCAGCATTTT

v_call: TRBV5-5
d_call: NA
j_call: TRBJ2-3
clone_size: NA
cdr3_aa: CASSLGATGTQYF
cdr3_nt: TGTGCCAGCAGCTTGGGGGCCACCGGTACGCAGTATTTT

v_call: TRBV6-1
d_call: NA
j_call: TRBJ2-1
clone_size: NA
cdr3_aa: CASSESDRYNEQFF
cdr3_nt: TGTGCCAGCAGTGAATCGGACCGATACAATGAGCAGTTCTTC

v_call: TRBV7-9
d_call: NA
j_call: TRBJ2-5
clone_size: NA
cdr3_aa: CASSPDAGQQETQYF
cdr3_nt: TGTGCCAGCAGCCCCGACGCCGGACAGCAAGAGACCCAGTACTTC

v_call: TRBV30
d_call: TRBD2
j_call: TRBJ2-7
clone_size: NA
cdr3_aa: CAWNGLAGVGEQYF
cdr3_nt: TGTGCCTGGAATGGACTAGCGGGAGTGGGGGAGCAGTACTTC

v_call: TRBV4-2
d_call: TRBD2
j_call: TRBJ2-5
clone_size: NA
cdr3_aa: CASSQDWTSGRETQYF
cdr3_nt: TGTGCCAGCAGCCAAGACTGGACTAGCGGGAGAGAGACCCAGTACTTC

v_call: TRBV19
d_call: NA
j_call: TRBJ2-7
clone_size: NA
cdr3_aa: CASSLTGTTYEQYF
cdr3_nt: TGTGCCAGTAGTCTGACAGGGACTACCTACGAGCAGTACTTC

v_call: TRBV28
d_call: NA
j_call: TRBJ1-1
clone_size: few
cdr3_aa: CASRRRPPRSEAFF
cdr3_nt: TGTGCCAGCAGACGGAGACCCCCGAGGTCTGAAGCTTTCTTT

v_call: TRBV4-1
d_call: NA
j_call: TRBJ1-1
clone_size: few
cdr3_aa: CASSQDLSTWGTEAFF
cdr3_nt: TGCGCCAGCAGCCAAGATCTTTCTACTTGGGGCACTGAAGCTTTCTTT

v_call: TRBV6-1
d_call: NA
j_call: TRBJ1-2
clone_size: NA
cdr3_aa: CASSESRGGYTF
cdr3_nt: TGTGCCAGCAGTGAAAGTAGGGGCGGCTACACCTTC

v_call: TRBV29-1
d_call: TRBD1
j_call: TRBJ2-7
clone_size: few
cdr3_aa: CSAGTGGIYEQYF
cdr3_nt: TGCAGCGCTGGGACAGGGGGTATCTACGAGCAGTACTTC

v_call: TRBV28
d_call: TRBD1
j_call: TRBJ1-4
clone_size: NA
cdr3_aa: CASNTVTGALFSGKKLFF
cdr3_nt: TGTGCCAGCAACACCGTCACAGGGGCCCTTTTCTCCGGAAAAAAACTGTTTTTT

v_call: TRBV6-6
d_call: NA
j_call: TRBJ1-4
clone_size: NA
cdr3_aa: CASSYRGGEKLFF
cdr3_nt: TGTGCCAGCAGTTATAGGGGAGGGGAAAAACTGTTTTTT

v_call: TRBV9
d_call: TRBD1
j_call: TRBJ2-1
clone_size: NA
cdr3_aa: CASSVEGRGLDNEQFF
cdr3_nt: TGTGCCAGCAGCGTAGAGGGCAGGGGGTTAGACAATGAGCAGTTCTTC

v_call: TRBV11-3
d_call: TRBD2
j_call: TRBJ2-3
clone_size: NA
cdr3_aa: CASSRGTSGRTDTQYF
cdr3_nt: TGTGCCAGCAGCAGAGGGACTAGCGGGAGAACAGATACGCAGTATTTT

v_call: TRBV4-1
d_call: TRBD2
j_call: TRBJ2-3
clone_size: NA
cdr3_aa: CASSQDRVAGPTDTQYF
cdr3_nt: TGCGCCAGCAGCCAAGATCGGGTAGCGGGACCCACAGATACGCAGTATTTT

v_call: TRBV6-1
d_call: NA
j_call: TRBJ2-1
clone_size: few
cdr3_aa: CASSEEQGSYNEQFF
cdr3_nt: TGTGCCAGCAGTGAAGAACAGGGTTCCTACAATGAGCAGTTCTTC

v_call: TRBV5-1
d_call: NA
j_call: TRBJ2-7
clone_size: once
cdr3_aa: CASSLEGPGGEQYF
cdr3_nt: TGCGCCAGCAGCTTGGAGGGGCCTGGAGGCGAGCAGTACTTC

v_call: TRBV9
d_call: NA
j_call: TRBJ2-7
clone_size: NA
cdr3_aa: CASSVEGSYEQYF
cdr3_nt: TGTGCCAGCAGCGTAGAGGGGTCCTACGAGCAGTACTTC

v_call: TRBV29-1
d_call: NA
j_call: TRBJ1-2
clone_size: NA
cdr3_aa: CSVEDEGNNYGYTF
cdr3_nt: TGCAGCGTTGAGGATGAGGGGAATAACTATGGCTACACCTTC

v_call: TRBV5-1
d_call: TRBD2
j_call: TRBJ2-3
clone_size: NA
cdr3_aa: CASSLGGRADTDTQYF
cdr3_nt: TGCGCCAGCAGCTTGGGAGGGAGGGCCGACACAGATACGCAGTATTTT

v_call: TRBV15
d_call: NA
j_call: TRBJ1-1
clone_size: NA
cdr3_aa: CATSRDGYTEAFF
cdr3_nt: TGTGCCACCAGCAGAGATGGGTACACTGAAGCTTTCTTT

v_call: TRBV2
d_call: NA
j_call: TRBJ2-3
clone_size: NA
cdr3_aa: CASSKKEYTQYF
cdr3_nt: TGTGCCAGCAGCAAAAAGGAATATACGCAGTATTTT

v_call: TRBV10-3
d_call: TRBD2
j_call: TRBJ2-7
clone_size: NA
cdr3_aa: CAISRTSGAAYEQYF
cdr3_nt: TGTGCCATCAGTAGGACTAGCGGGGCCGCCTACGAGCAGTACTTC

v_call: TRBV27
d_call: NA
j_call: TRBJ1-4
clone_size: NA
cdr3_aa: CASGLGGRLAEEKLFF
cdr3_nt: TGTGCCAGCGGTTTGGGAGGTCGGTTAGCGGAGGAAAAACTGTTTTTT

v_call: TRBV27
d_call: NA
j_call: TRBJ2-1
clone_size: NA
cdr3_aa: CASTSLSYNEQFF
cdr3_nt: TGTGCCAGTACTAGCCTTTCCTACAATGAGCAGTTCTTC

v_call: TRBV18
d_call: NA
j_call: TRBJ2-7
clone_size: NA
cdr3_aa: CASSPGLLSGYEQYF
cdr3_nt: TGTGCCAGCTCACCTGGACTCCTTTCCGGGTACGAGCAGTACTTC

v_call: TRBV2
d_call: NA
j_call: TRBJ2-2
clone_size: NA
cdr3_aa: CASSPPPEDTGELFF
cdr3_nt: TGTGCCAGCAGTCCTCCCCCCGAGGACACCGGGGAGCTGTTTTTT

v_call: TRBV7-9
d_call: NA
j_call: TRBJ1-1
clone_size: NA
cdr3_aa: CASSPMTRGWDTEAFF
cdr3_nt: TGTGCCAGCAGCCCCATGACCAGGGGCTGGGACACTGAAGCTTTCTTT

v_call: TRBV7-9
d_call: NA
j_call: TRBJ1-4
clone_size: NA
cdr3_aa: CASSRHFAGTDNEKLFF
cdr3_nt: TGTGCCAGCAGCCGCCACTTCGCCGGGACTGATAATGAAAAACTGTTTTTT

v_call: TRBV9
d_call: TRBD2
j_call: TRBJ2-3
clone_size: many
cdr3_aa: CASSGAGASTDTQYF
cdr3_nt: TGTGCCAGCAGCGGAGCGGGAGCTAGCACAGATACGCAGTATTTT

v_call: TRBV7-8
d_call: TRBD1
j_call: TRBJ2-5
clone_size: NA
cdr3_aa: CASSLGGQQETQYF
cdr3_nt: TGTGCCAGCAGCTTAGGGGGACAGCAAGAGACCCAGTACTTC

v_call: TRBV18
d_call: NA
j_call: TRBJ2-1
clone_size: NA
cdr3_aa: CASSPPKGYEQFF
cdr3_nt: TGTGCCAGCTCACCACCGAAAGGCTATGAGCAGTTCTTC

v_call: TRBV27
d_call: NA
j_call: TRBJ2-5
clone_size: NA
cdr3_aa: CASSISGTQETQYF
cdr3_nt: TGTGCCAGCAGTATTTCAGGTACCCAAGAGACCCAGTACTTC

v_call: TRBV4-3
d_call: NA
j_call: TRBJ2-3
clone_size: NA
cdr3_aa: CASSPLGERADTQYF
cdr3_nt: TGCGCCAGCAGCCCCTTAGGGGAGAGGGCAGATACGCAGTATTTT

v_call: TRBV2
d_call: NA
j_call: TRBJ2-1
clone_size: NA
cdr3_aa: CASSVRSYNEQFF
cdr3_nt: TGTGCCAGCAGTGTACGCAGTTACAATGAGCAGTTCTTC

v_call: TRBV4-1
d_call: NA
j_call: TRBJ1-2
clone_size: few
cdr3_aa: CASSQEGRTVYGYTF
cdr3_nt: TGCGCCAGCAGCCAAGAAGGGCGCACGGTCTATGGCTACACCTTC

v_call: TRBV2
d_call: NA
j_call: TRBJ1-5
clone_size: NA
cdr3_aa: CASTRDGNQPQHF
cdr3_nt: TGTGCCAGCACTAGGGACGGCAATCAGCCCCAGCATTTT